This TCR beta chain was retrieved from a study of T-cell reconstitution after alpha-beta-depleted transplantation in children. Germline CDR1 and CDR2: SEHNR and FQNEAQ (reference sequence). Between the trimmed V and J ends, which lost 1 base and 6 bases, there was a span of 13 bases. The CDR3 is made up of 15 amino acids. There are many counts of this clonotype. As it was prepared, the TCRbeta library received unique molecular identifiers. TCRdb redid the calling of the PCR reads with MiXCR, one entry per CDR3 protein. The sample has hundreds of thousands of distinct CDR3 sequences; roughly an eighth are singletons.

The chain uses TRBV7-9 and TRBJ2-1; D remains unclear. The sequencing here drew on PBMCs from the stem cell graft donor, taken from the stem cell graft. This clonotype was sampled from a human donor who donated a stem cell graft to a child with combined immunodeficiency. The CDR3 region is CASSLVVDLSNEQFF. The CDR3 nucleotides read TGTGCCAGCAGCTTAGTTGTGGATCTCTCCAATGAGCAGTTCTTC. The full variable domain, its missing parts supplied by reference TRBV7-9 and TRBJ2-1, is DTGVSQNPRHKITKRGQNVTFRCDPISEHNRLYWYRQTLGQGPEFLTYFQNEAQLEKSRLLSDRFSAERPKGSFSTLEIQRTEQGDSAMYLCASSLVVDLSNEQFFGPGTRLTVL.